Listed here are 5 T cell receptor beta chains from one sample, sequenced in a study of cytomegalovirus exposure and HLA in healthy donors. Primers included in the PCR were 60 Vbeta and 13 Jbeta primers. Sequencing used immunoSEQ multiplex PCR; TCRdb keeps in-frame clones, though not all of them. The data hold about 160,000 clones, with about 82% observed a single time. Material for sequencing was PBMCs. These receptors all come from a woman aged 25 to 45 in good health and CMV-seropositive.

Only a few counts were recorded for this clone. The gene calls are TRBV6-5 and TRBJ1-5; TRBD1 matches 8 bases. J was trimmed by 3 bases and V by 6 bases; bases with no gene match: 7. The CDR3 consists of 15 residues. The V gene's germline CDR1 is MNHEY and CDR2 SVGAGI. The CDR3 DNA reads TGTGCCAGCAGCTTTAGACAGGGGATCAATCAGCCCCAGCATTTT. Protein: CASSFRQGINQPQHF.

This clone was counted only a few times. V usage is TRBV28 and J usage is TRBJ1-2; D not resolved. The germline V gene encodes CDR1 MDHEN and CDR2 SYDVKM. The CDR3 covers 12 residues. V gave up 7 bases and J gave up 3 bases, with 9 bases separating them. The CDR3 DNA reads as TGTGCCAGCACCAGGACTGACTATGGCTACACCTTC. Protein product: CASTRTDYGYTF.

CDR3 DNA: TGTGCCAGCAGTTGGGGACAGGGCCTTCTCTACGAGCAGTACTTC. Translation: CASSWGQGLLYEQYF. The J gene is TRBJ2-7, the V gene TRBV11-2; the match to TRBD1 covers 9 bases. The CDR3 consists of 15 residues. Germline V gives CDR1 SGHAT, CDR2 FQNNGV. With 6 bases clipped from V and 3 bases from J, the junction kept 9 bases outside the gene matches.

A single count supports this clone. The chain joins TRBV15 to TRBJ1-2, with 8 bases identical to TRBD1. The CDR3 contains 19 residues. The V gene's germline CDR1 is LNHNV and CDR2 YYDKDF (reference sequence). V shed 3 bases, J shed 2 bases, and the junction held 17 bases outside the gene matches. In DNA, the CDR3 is TGTGCCACCAGCAGCCTTCCCATAGGAGCCAGGGGGCTGAACTATGGCTACACCTTC. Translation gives CATSSLPIGARGLNYGYTF. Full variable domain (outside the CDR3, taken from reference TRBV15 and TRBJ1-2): DAMVIQNPRYQVTQFGKPVTLSCSQTLNHNVMYWYQQKSSQAPKLLFHYYDKDFNNEADTPDNFQSRRPNTSFCFLDIRSPGLGDTAMYLCATSSLPIGARGLNYGYTFGSGTRLTVV.

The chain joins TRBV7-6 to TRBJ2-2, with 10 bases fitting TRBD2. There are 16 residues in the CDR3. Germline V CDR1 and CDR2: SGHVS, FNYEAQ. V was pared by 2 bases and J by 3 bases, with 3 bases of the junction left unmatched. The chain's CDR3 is CASSLRLAGDTGELFF. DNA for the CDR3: TGTGCCAGCAGCTTAAGGCTAGCGGGGGACACCGGGGAGCTGTTTTTT.